The entry below describes one TCR beta chain. Original processing methods: Amplification with reference gene primers provided the estimates of nucleated cell counts. Generated by immunoSEQ multiplex PCR, the TCRdb table keeps only in-frame clones and is missing some. From that table come the V and J calls and clone size; the DNA was used to work out D and trimming. The sample carries 150,000 to 200,000 clones, 88% recorded once. This record comes from a study of blood T cell repertoires in COVID-19. The sequence was collected from a woman aged 18-29 years who had recovered from COVID-19. The source material was PBMCs or T cells enriched from blood (not recorded which).

CDR3 loop: CASSFPGSGQGYEQYF. CDR3 nucleotides: TGTGCCAGCAGTTTCCCAGGTTCGGGACAGGGCTACGAGCAGTACTTC. V and J are TRBV28 and TRBJ2-7; 9 bases fit TRBD1. V trimming: 3 bases; J trimming: 3 bases; junction bases outside the gene matches: 9. Germline V lookup: CDR1 MDHEN, CDR2 SYDVKM. The CDR3 consists of 16 residues. The entire variable domain, with the rest obtained from reference TRBV28 and TRBJ2-7, is as follows: DVKVTQSSRYLVKRTGEKVFLECVQDMDHENMFWYRQDPGLGLRLIYFSYDVKMKEKGDIPEGYSVSREKKERFSLILESASTNQTSMYLCASSFPGSGQGYEQYFGPGTRLTVT.